This TCR beta chain was identified in a study of T cell repertoires in cytomegalovirus infection (dated by TCRdb to between 2018 and 2020). Regarding the complete study: Alongside well-studied HLA-B-restricted epitopes, the peptide stimulations were aimed at recently identified HLA-C-restricted CMV epitopes, whose presentation resists viral immunomodulation. Because public TCR beta signatures pointed to carriage of CMV infection together with the matching HLA type, the HLA type of each donor mattered for the analysis.

The sequencing machine was an Illumina HiSeq 1500. TCRdb reprocessed the public reads (quality trimming at Q25 with fastp, clone calling with MiXCR) and kept in-frame beta chains. CDR3 protein duplicates are merged, each entry listing the most common genes and DNA. The sample records nearly 700,000 distinct CDR3 sequences, about 33% of which are singletons. Over 15% of the sample is in the top ten clones. The treatment or condition label of this sample denotes: in vitro stimulation with specific CMV peptide epitopes to enrich CMV-specific T cells. Broad study findings and their caveats: Carriers of CMV infection plus the relevant HLA type were discriminated by the cumulative frequency of public TCR beta family members in the study cohort and in an independent roughly 380-donor cohort. In the ex vivo response, HLA-C-restricted CMV-specific TCR beta clonotypes were dominant, and in two of eight donors the single most frequent clonotype came from this HLA-C-restricted group.

V is cut by 5 bases and J by 5 bases, and the space between the germline ends is 13 bases. CDR1 SGHTA and CDR2 FQGNSA were looked up in the germline V gene. Reading from cysteine to phenylalanine, the CDR3 counts 14 amino acids. The retained sequence is limited to the CDR3, 42 bases, with the frame set at the first base. This clonotype was seen ten or more times. No cognate antigen has been identified for it. The record has no base qualities; no much larger clone is one base away. In this chain, TRBV7-2 is recombined with TRBJ1-5; the D gene is perhaps TRBD1, from 5 matching bases. The receptor comes from a human donor in good health (CMV status not recorded). Some clones in this sample may be carry-over from other donors' samples. The source material was cultured PBMCs, sampled from culture after CMV antigen stimulation. At the DNA level, the sequence is TGTGCCAGCAGCCTCGGACAAGATTATCAGCCCCAGCATTTT. The resulting protein is CASSLGQDYQPQHF.